These 22 T cell receptor beta chains were sequenced from one sample in a study of T cells in Graves' hyperthyroidism and ophthalmopathy. Amplification of TCR beta CDR3 regions used RNA as the template. When the TCR CDR3 underwent first-round RT-PCR, the HTBI primer set was used. TCRdb recomputed calls from the multiplex PCR reads with MiXCR, one row per CDR3 protein. The data show roughly 710,000 distinct CDR3 sequences, 35% seen once. Sample: blood. Every receptor here comes from a woman aged 40 to 50 with Graves' hyperthyroidism.

This clonotype showed up just a few times. This chain uses TRBV6-5 with TRBJ1-3; the D is unclear. Germline V gives CDR1 MNHEY, CDR2 SVGAGI. V was cut by 7 bases and J by 0 bases, with 10 bases left in between. This CDR3 comprises 14 residues. The chain's CDR3 is CASTPLFSGNTIYF. For the CDR3, the DNA is TGTGCCAGCACCCCACTGTTCTCTGGAAACACCATATATTTT.

This clonotype showed up many times. The CDR3 region has the DNA TGCAGCGTTAAAGGCGGAAGAACCTACGAGCAGTACTTC. Its translation is CSVKGGRTYEQYF. The rearrangement uses TRBV29-1 and TRBJ2-7; D is ambiguous. From germline, CDR1 is SQVTM and CDR2 ANQGSEA. This CDR3 region has 13 residues. The V and J ends lost 5 bases and 2 bases respectively, with 13 bases between them.

As concerns this clonotype: One base away lies a much larger clone, so this may be a sequencing read error. The chain recombines TRBV20-1 with TRBJ2-7; D is unclear. The CDR3 is 15 amino acids. In germline, CDR1 is DFQATT, CDR2 SNEGSKA (reference sequence). The CDR3 DNA sequence: TGCAGTGCTGACAAAAGGAATCAGTACTCCTACGAGCGGTACTTC. This sequence encodes CSADKRNQYSYERYF.

There are many counts of this clonotype. This rearrangement joins TRBV20-1 to TRBJ2-2, with D uncertain. CDR1 is DFQATT, CDR2 SNEGSKA, per germline (reference sequence). V lost 5 bases and J lost 1, with 8 bases in between. This CDR3 has 13 residues. The CDR3 here is CSASLGNTGELFF. Here the CDR3 DNA reads TGCAGTGCTTCTTTGGGGAACACCGGGGAGCTGTTTTTT.

With respect to this clonotype: A clone one base away is much larger, so this may be a read error. The J gene is TRBJ2-2, the V gene TRBV7-9; D tentatively reads TRBD1 or TRBD2 (6 bases each). This CDR3 has 15 residues. Germline V gene data show CDR1 as SEHNR and CDR2 as FQNEAQ (reference sequence). The CDR3 spells CASDNGRGGTGELVF. The CDR3, as DNA: TGTGCCAGCGACAACGGCAGGGGAGGCACCGGGGAGCTGGTTTTT.

This clonotype was seen a few times. The rearrangement uses TRBV20-1 and TRBJ2-7, with 9 bases identical to TRBD1. Trimming removed 5 bases from V and 0 bases from J; junction bases left unmatched: 17. Germline V gene data show CDR1 as DFQATT and CDR2 as SNEGSKA (reference sequence). The CDR3 runs 18 residues. The CDR3, as DNA: TGCAGTGCTTGGCCGGATTTAACTGGGACAGGGAGCTCCTACGAGCAGTACTTC. This sequence encodes CSAWPDLTGTGSSYEQYF.

Here the CDR3 reads CASDGQGTSYEQYF. In nucleotides, the CDR3 is TGTGCCAGCGACGGACAGGGGACGTCCTACGAGCAGTACTTC. J is TRBJ2-7 and V is TRBV28; 9 nucleotides line up with TRBD1. V lost 8 bases and J lost 1; bases outside the gene matches: 6. CDR3 length: 14 amino acids. Germline V CDR1 and CDR2: MDHEN, SYDVKM.

The chain carries TRBV10-3 and TRBJ1-5; 9 nucleotides agree with TRBD1. The CDR3 covers 16 residues. Germline trimming cut 6 bases from V and 2 bases from J; bases unmatched to any gene: 8. Germline loops: CDR1 ENHRY, CDR2 SYGVKD. CDR3 DNA: TGTGCCATCAGACCGGGACAGGGAGGAGGCAATCAGCCCCAGCATTTT. Translation: CAIRPGQGGGNQPQHF.

This clonotype was detected ten times or more. This rearrangement joins TRBV20-1 to TRBJ1-6; D is unresolved. Trimming stripped 1 base from V and 10 bases from J, with 8 bases between. The V gene's germline CDR1 is DFQATT and CDR2 SNEGSKA (reference sequence). CDR3 length: 12 amino acids. The CDR3 coding sequence is TGCAGTGCTAGAGGGACCGCCTCACCCCTCCACTTT. Translation gives CSARGTASPLHF.

In this sample, this clonotype turned up many times. The chain combines TRBV7-9 with TRBJ1-2, with unresolved D. Trimming cost V 3 bases and J 3 bases, with 8 bases left between them. Germline CDR1 is SEHNR and CDR2 is FQNEAQ (reference sequence). The CDR3 consists of 13 residues. The CDR3 sequence: CASSFDEYYGYTF. The DNA of the CDR3 is TGTGCCAGCAGCTTCGACGAATACTATGGCTACACCTTC.

On this clonotype itself: A far larger clone is a single base away, which makes a read error likely. The V gene is TRBV10-3, the J gene TRBJ1-2; D is undetermined. V was pared by 5 bases and J by 1 base, with 11 bases between. The CDR3 is 14 residues long. Germline-derived CDR1 and CDR2 are ENHRY and SYGVKD. In nucleotides, the CDR3 is TGTGCCATCAGTCGCGACCGGGATAACTATGGCTACACCTTC. Translating gives CAISRDRDNYGYTF.

This clonotype appeared many times. The chain uses TRBV7-8 and TRBJ1-3; no clear D. This CDR3 has 15 amino acids. V lost 1 base to trimming and J lost 2 bases, with 9 bases between them. Germline V lookup: CDR1 SGHVS, CDR2 FQNEAQ. The CDR3 DNA follows: TGTGCCAGCAGCTTAGGCCAAGCCACTGGAAACACCATATATTTT. Translating gives CASSLGQATGNTIYF.

The gene calls are TRBV5-1 and TRBJ2-7; TRBD1 matches 8 bases. V shed 3 bases, J shed 5 bases, and the junction held 4 bases outside the gene matches. This CDR3 is 13 amino acids long. The germline CDR1 and CDR2 sequences are SGHRS and YFSETQ. The CDR3 sequence is CASSSGGGNEQYF. CDR3 DNA sequence: TGCGCCAGCAGCTCAGGGGGCGGGAACGAGCAGTACTTC.

A remark on this clonotype: This may come from a read error, since a much larger clone is one base off. The chain joins TRBV29-1 to TRBJ2-5; D is unresolved. The CDR3 sequence is 12 residues long. CDR1 and CDR2 from the germline V gene are SQVTM and ANQGSEA. CDR3 in DNA: TGCAGCGGAGAAGAGATGCAAGGGACCCAGTACTTC. Amino acid sequence: CSGEEMQGTQYF.

This clonotype has just a few counts. The V and J genes are TRBV12-3 or TRBV12-4 and TRBJ2-7, with TRBD1 as a possible D gene (6 bases). This CDR3 is built from 14 residues. V lost 7 bases and J lost 4, with 17 bases in between. CDR3 coding DNA: TGTGCCAGCACCCGGTCCGGGACACATTACGAGCAGTACTTC. As protein: CASTRSGTHYEQYF.

This clonotype was recorded a few times. The chain is built from TRBV12-3 or TRBV12-4 and TRBJ2-5, with 11 bases fitting TRBD1. After removal of 4 bases from V and 5 bases from J, the junction contained 6 bases not matched to a gene. The CDR3 has 15 residues. CDR3 in amino acids: CASSYGTGGVETQYF. The CDR3 nucleotides read TGTGCCAGCAGTTATGGGACAGGGGGTGTGGAGACCCAGTACTTC.

This clonotype was counted at least ten times. This chain joins TRBV29-1 and TRBJ2-7; TRBD1 matches 8 bases. The CDR3 covers 16 residues. V gave up 2 bases and J gave up 5 bases; unmatched junction bases: 14. Germline-derived CDR1 and CDR2 are SQVTM and ANQGSEA. DNA of the CDR3: TGCAGCGTTGAAAGGGCCGCGGACAGGGACGGCGACGAGCAGTACTTC. Translated: CSVERAADRDGDEQYF.

This clonotype was counted many times. This chain links TRBV10-2 with TRBJ2-2; D unclear. Trimming cost V 2 bases and J 4 bases, with 14 bases left between them. The CDR3 contains 16 residues. The germline gives CDR1 WSHSY, CDR2 SAAADI. In nucleotides, the CDR3 is TGCGCCAGCAGTGAGACCTCGGACGCACCCACCGGGGAGCTGTTTTTT. It yields the protein CASSETSDAPTGELFF.

This clonotype has only a few counts. This rearrangement joins TRBV6-5 to TRBJ2-2, with TRBD1 matching over 8 bases. Trimming took 1 base from V and 7 from J; bases not matched to a gene: 8. Germline V gene data show CDR1 as MNHEY and CDR2 as SVGAGI. This CDR3 spans 16 amino acids. CDR3 amino acids: CASSYLDRDRDGELFF. CDR3 nucleotide sequence: TGTGCCAGCAGTTACTTGGACAGGGATCGAGACGGGGAGCTGTTTTTT.

About this clonotype itself: It is likely a read error, because the conserved phenylalanine at the end of the CDR3 is missing. No DNA is shown, since the ends of the CDR3 on it are uncertain; the CDR3 is the one TCRdb lists. J is TRBJ2-7 and V is TRBV7-2; the table's D gene call, TRBD1, was not cross checked with the DNA. The CDR3 contains 11 residues when both ends are counted. Germline loops: CDR1 SGHTA, CDR2 FQGNSA. The CDR3 loop reads CASSRQAGRDT.

This chain connects TRBV9 to TRBJ1-6; D gene unclear. The CDR3 covers 14 residues. The ends were cut back, 0 bases at V and 7 bases at J, with 8 bases in the middle. Germline assignment: CDR1 SGDLS and CDR2 YYNGEE. The CDR3 bases are TGTGCCAGCAGCGTAGAGGCTAAAAATTCACCCCTCCACTTT. Protein sequence: CASSVEAKNSPLHF.

Concerning this clonotype itself: The junction shows a germline mismatch at one end, possibly a read error. The chain carries TRBV11-3 and TRBJ1-5; possibly TRBD1 for D (6 bases). CDR1 is SGHNT and CDR2 is YENEEA in the germline V gene. The CDR3 runs to 16 residues. CDR3 DNA: TGCGCCAGCAGCCAAGATTTACAGGGCCCTAATCAGCCCCAGCATTTT. Residues: CASSQDLQGPNQPQHF.